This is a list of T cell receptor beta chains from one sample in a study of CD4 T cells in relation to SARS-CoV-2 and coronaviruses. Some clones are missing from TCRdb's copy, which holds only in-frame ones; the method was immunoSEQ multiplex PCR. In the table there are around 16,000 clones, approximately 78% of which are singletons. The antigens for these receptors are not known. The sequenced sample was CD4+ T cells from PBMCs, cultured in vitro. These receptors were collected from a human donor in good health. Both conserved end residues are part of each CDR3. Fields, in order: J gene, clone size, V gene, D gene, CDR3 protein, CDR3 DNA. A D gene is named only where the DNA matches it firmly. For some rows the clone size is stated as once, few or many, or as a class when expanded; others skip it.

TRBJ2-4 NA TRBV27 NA CASSLFPLGGGLTYF TGTGCCAGCAGTTTATTCCCCCTGGGAGGGGGTCTTACATACTTC
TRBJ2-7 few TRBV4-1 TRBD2 CASSLESGLALPYEQYF TGCGCCAGCAGCCTAGAATCTGGACTAGCGCTCCCCTACGAGCAGTACTTC
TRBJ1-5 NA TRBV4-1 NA CASSPRRMNQPQHF TGCGCCAGCAGCCCACGACGGATGAATCAGCCCCAGCATTTT
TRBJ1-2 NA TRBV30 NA CAWTNNREGRGGYTF TGTGCCTGGACTAACAACAGGGAGGGAAGGGGTGGCTACACCTTC
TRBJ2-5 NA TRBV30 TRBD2 CAWTQTSGQETQYF TGTGCCTGGACCCAGACTAGCGGACAAGAGACCCAGTACTTC
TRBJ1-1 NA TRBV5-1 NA CASSALSVVANTEAFF TGCGCCAGCAGCGCATTGAGTGTAGTAGCGAACACTGAAGCTTTCTTT
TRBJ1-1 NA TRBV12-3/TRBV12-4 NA CASRPTENTEAFF TGTGCCAGCAGACCGACAGAGAACACTGAAGCTTTCTTT
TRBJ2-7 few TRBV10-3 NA CAIGGAISYEQYF TGTGCCATCGGGGGAGCGATCTCCTACGAGCAGTACTTC
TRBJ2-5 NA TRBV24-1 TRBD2 CATSGEASGSGETQYF TGTGCCACCAGTGGAGAGGCTAGCGGGAGTGGCGAGACCCAGTACTTC
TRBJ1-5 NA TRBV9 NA CASSVAPDGKQPQHF TGTGCCAGCAGCGTAGCCCCCGACGGCAAACAGCCCCAGCATTTT
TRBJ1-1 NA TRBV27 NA CASRSGGEFRTEAFF TGTGCCAGCAGGAGTGGGGGGGAATTTCGGACTGAAGCTTTCTTT
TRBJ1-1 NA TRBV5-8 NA CASSLGLRGNTEAFF TGTGCCAGCAGCTTGGGGCTACGCGGTAACACTGAAGCTTTCTTT
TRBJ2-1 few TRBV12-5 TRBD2 CASGFPTSGSNEQFF TGTGCTAGTGGTTTCCCAACTAGCGGGAGCAATGAGCAGTTCTTC
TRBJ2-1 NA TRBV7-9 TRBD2 CASSSNLAGGPIEQFF TGTGCCAGCAGCTCAAATCTAGCGGGAGGGCCTATTGAGCAGTTCTTC
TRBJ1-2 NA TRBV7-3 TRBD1 CASSSGGSGYGYTF TGTGCCAGCAGCTCAGGGGGCTCGGGGTATGGCTACACCTTC
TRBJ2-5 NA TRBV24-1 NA CATSSVRGLGETQYF TGTGCCACCAGTAGTGTCCGGGGCTTGGGAGAGACCCAGTACTTC
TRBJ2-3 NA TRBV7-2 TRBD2 CASSTSGRVDTQYF TGTGCCAGCAGCACTAGCGGGAGGGTGGATACGCAGTATTTT
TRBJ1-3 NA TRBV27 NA CASSFARPNSGNTIYF TGTGCCAGCAGTTTTGCGAGGCCAAACTCTGGAAACACCATATATTTT
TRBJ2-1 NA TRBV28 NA CASSPKWPGNEQFF TGTGCCAGCAGCCCAAAGTGGCCGGGGAATGAGCAGTTCTTC
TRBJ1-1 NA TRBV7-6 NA CASSLSEGNTEAFF TGTGCCAGCAGCTTAAGCGAGGGGAACACTGAAGCTTTCTTT
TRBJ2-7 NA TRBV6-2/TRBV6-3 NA CASSYGNYEQYF TGTGCCAGCAGTTACGGGAACTACGAGCAGTACTTC
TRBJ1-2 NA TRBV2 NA CASIPGNGGGYTF TGTGCCAGCATTCCGGGAAATGGGGGGGGCTACACCTTC